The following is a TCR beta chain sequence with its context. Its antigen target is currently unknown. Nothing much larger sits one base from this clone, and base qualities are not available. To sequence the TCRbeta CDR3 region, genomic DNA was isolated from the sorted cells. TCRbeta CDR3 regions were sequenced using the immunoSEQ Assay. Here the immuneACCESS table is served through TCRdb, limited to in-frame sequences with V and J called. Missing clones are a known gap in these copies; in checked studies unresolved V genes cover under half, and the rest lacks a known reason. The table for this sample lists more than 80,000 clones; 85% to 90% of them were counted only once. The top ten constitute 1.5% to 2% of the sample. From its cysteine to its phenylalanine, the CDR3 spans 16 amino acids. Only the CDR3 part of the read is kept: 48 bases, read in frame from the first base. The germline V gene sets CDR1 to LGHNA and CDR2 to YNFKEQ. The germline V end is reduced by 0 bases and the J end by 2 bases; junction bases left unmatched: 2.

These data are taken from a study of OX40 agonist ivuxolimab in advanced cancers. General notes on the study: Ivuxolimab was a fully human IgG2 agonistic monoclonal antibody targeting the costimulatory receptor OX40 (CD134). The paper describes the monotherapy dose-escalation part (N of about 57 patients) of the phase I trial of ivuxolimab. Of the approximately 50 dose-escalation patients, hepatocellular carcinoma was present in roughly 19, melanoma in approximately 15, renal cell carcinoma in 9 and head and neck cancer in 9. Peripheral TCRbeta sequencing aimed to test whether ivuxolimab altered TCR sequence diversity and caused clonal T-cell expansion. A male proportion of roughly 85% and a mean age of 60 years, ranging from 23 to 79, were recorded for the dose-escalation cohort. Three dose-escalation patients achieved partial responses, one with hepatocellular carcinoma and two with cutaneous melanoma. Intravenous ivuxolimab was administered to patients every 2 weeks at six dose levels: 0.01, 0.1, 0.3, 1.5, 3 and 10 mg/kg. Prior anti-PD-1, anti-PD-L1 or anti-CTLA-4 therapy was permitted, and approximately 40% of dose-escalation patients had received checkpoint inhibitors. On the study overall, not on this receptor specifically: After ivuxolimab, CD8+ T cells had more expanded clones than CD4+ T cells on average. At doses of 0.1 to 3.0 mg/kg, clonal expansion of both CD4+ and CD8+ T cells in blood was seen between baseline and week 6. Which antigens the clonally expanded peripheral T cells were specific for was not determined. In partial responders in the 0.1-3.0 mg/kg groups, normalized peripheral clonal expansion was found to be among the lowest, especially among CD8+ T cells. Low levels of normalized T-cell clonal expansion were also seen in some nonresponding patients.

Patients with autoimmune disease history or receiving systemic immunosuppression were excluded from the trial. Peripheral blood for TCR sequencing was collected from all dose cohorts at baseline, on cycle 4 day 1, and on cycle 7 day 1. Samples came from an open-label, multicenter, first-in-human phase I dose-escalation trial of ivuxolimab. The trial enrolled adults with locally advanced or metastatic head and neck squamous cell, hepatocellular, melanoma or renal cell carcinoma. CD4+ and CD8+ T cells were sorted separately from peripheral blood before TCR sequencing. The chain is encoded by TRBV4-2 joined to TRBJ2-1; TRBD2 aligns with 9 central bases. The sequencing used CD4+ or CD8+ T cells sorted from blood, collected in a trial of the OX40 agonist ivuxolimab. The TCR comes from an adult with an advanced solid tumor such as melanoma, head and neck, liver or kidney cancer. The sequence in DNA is TGTGCCAGCAGCCAAGATGGCGGGAGGGCCTACAATGAGCAGTTCTTC. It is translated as CASSQDGGRAYNEQFF.